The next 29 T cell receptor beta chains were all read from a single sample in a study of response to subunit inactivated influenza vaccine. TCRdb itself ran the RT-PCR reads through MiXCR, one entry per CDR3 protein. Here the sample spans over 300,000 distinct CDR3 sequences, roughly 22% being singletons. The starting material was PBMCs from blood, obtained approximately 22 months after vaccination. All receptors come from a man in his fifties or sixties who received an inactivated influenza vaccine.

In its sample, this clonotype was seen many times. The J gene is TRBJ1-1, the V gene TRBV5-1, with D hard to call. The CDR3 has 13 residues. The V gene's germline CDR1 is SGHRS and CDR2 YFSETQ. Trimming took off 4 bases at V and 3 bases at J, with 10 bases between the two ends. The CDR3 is CASSRGQYTEAFF. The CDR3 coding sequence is TGCGCCAGCAGCAGAGGCCAGTACACTGAAGCTTTCTTT.

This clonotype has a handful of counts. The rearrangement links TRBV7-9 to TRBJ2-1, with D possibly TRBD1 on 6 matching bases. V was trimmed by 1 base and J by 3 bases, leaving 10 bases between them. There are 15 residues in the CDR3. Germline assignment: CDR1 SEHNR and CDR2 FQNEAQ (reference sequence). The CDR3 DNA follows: TGTGCCAGCAGCTTAGGACAGGCCCACTACAATGAGCAGTTCTTC. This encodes CASSLGQAHYNEQFF.

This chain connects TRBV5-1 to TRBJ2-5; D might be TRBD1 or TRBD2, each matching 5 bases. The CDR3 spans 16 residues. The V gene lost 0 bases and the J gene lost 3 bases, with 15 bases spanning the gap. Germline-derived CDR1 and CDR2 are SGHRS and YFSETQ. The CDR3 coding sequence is TGCGCCAGCAGCTTGGGCCAGCGTGGGGGAAAAGAGACCCAGTACTTC. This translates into CASSLGQRGGKETQYF.

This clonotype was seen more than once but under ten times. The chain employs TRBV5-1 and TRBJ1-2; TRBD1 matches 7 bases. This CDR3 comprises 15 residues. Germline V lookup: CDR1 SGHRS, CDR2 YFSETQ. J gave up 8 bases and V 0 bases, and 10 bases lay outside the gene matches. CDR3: CASSLVPGGTMGYTF. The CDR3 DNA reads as TGCGCCAGCAGCTTGGTCCCAGGGGGAACTATGGGCTACACCTTC.

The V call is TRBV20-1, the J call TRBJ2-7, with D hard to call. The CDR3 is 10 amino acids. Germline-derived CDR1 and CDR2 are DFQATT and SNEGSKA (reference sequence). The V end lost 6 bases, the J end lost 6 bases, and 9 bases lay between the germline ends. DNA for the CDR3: TGCAGTGCCTTACGCGGCGAGCAGTACTTC. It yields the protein CSALRGEQYF.

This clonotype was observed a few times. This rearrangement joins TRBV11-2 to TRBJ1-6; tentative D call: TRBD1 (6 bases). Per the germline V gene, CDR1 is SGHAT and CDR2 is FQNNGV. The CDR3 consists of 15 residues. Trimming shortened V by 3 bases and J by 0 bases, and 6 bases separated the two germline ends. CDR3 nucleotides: TGTGCCAGCAGCTTGGACAGCTCCTATAATTCACCCCTCCACTTT. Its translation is CASSLDSSYNSPLHF.

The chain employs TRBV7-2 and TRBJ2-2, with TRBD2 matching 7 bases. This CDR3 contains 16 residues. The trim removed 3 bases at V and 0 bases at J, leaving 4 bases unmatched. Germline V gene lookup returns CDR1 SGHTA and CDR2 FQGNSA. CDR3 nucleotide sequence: TGTGCCAGCAGCTTGACTAGCTTGGCGAACACCGGGGAGCTGTTTTTT. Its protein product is CASSLTSLANTGELFF.

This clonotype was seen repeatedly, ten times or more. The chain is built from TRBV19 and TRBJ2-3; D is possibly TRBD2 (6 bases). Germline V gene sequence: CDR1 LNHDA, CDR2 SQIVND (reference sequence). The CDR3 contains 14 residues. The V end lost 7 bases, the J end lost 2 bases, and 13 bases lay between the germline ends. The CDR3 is CASKRQDYTDTQYF. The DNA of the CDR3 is TGTGCCAGTAAACGGCAGGACTACACAGATACGCAGTATTTT.

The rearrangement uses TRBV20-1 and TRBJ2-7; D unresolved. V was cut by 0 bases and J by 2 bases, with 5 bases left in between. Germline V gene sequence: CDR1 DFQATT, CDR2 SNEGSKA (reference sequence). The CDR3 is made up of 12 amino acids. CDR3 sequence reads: CSARESAYEQYF. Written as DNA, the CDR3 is TGCAGTGCTAGAGAGTCCGCCTACGAGCAGTACTTC.

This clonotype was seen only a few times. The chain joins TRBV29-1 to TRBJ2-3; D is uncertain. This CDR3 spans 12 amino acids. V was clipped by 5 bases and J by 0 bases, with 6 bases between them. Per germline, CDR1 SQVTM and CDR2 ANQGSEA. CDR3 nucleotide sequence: TGCAGCGTTTTGGAGAGCACAGATACGCAGTATTTT. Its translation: CSVLESTDTQYF.

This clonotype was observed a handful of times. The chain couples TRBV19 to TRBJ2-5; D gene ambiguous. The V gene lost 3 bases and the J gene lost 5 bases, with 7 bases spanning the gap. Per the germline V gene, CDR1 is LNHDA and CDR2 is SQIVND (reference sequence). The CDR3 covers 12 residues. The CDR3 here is CASSITTETQYF. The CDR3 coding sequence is TGTGCCAGTAGTATTACAACGGAGACCCAGTACTTC.

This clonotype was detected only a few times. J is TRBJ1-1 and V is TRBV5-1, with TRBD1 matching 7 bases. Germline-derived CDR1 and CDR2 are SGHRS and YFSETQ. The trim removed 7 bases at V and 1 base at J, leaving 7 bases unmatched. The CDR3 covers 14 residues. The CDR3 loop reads CASGQDRRNTEAFF. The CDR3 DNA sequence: TGCGCCAGCGGCCAGGACAGGAGGAACACTGAAGCTTTCTTT.

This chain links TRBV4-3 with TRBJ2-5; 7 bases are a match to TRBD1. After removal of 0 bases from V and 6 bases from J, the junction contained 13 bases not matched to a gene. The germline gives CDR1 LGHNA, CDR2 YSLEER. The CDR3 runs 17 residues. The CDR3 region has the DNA TGCGCCAGCAGCCAAGAATGGAGCAGGGGGTGGAAGAAGACCCAGTACTTC. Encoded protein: CASSQEWSRGWKKTQYF.

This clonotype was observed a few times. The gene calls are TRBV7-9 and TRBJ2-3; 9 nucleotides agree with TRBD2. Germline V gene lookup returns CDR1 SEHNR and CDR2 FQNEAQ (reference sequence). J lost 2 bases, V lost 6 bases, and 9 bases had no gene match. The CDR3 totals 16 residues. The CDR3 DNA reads TGTGCCAGCAGGACTAGCGGTTATGATAACACAGATACGCAGTATTTT. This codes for CASRTSGYDNTDTQYF.

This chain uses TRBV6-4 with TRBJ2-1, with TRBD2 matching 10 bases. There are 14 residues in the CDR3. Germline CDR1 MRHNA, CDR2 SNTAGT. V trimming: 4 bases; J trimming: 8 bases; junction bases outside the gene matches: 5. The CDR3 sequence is CASSVSGGSHEQFF. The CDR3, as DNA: TGTGCCAGCAGTGTTAGCGGGGGGTCGCATGAGCAGTTCTTC.

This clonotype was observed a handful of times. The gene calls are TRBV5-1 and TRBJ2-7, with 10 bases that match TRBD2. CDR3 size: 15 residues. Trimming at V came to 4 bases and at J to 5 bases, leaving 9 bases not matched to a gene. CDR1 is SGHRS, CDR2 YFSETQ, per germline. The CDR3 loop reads CASSMASGGIHEQYF. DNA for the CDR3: TGCGCCAGCAGCATGGCTAGCGGGGGTATCCACGAGCAGTACTTC.

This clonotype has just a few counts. The CDR3 is CASSSLLAGGSTDTQYF. DNA of the CDR3: TGTGCCAGCAGTTCGCTCCTAGCGGGGGGTAGCACAGATACGCAGTATTTT. The rearrangement links TRBV27 to TRBJ2-3; 11 bases are shared with TRBD2. The ends lost 4 bases at V and 0 bases at J; junction bases unmatched: 6. In germline, CDR1 is MNHEY, CDR2 SMNVEV (reference sequence). This CDR3 has 17 residues.

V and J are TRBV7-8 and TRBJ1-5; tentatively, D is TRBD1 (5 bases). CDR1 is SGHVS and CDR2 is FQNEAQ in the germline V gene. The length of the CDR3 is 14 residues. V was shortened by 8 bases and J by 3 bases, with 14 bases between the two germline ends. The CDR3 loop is CASGGDGPNQPQHF. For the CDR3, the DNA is TGTGCCAGCGGAGGGGATGGTCCCAATCAGCCCCAGCATTTT.

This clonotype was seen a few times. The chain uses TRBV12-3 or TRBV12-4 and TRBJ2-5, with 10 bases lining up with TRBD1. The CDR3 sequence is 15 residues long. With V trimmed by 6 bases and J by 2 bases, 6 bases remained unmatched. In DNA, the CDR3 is TGTGCCAGCAGCGACAGGGACAGGGGACAAGAGACCCAGTACTTC. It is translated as CASSDRDRGQETQYF.

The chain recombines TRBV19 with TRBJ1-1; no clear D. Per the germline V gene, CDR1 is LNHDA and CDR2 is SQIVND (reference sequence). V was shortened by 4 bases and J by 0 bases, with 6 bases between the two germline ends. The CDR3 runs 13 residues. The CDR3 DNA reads TGTGCCAGTAGTAAACAGCTGAACACTGAAGCTTTCTTT. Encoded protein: CASSKQLNTEAFF.

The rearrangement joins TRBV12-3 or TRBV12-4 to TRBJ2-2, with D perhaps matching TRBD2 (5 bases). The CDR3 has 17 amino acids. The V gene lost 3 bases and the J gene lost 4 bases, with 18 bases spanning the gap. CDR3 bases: TGTGCCAGCAGTTTCAGATTAGGAGGATCGGTCACCGGGGAGCTGTTTTTT. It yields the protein CASSFRLGGSVTGELFF.

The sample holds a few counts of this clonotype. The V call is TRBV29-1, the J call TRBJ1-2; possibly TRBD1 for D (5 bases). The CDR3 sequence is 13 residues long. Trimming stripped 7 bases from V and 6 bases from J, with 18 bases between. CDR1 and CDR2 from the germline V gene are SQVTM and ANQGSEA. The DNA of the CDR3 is TGCAGCGGTGGGTGGAGGGACGGCGATGGCTACACCTTC. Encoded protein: CSGGWRDGDGYTF.

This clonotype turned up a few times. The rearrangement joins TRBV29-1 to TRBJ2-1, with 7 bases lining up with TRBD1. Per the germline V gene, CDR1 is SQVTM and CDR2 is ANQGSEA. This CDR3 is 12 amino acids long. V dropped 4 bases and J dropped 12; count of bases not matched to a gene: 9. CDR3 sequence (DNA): TGCAGCGTTGGCGTCGGGACAGTCGGGCAGTTCTTC. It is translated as CSVGVGTVGQFF.

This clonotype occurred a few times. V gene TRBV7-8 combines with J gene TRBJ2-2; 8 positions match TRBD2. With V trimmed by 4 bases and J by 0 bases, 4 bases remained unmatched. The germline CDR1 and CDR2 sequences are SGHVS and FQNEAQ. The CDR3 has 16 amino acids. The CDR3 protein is CASSSRGGPNTGELFF. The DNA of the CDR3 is TGTGCCAGCAGCTCACGGGGGGGCCCGAACACCGGGGAGCTGTTTTTT. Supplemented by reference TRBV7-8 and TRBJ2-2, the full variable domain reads GAGVSQSPRYKVAKRGQDVALRCDPISGHVSLFWYQQALGQGPEFLTYFQNEAQLDKSGLPSDRFFAERPEGSVSTLKIQRTQQEDSAVYLCASSSRGGPNTGELFFGEGSRLTVL.

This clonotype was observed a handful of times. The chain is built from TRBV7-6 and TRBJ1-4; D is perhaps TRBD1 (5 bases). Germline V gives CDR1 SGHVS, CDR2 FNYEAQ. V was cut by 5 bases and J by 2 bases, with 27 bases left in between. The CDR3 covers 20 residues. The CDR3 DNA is TGTGCCAGCAGCGCCAGGGCTTGGGTCATTGATTGGGTCACTAATGAAAAACTGTTTTTT. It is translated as CASSARAWVIDWVTNEKLFF.

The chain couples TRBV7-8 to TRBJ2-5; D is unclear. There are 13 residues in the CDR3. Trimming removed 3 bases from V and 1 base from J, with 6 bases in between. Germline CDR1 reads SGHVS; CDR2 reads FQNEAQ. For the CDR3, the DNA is TGTGCCAGCAGCTTTGGGTTCCAAGAGACCCAGTACTTC. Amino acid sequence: CASSFGFQETQYF.

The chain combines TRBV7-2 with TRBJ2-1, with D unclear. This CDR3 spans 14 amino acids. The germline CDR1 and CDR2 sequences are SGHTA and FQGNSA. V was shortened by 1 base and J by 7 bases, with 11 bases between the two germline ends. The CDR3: CASSLGQRTNEQFF. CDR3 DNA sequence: TGTGCCAGCAGCTTAGGACAAAGGACGAATGAGCAGTTCTTC.

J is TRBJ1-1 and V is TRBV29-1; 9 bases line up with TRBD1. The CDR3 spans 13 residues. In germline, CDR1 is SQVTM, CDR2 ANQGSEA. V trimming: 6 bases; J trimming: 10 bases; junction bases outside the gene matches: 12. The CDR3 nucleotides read TGCAGCGTGTCAGACACAGGGGGCACGCGAGCTTTCTTT. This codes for CSVSDTGGTRAFF.

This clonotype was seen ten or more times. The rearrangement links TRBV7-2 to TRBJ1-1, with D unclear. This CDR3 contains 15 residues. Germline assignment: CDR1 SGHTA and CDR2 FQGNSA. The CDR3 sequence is CAIQRMGRTNTEAFF. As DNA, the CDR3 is TGTGCTATCCAGCGCATGGGCAGGACGAACACTGAAGCTTTCTTT.